The 5 T cell receptor beta chains listed next were all sequenced from one sample in a study of cytomegalovirus exposure and HLA in healthy donors. Primers included in the PCR were 60 Vbeta and 13 Jbeta primers. TCRdb's copy holds only in-frame clones and misses some; the assay was immunoSEQ multiplex PCR. The profile shows about 230,000 clones, approximately 78% of them singletons. The sequenced sample consisted of PBMCs. Receptors were obtained from a boy between 10 and 17 years old in good health and CMV-seronegative.

This chain uses TRBV6-1 with TRBJ2-3; TRBD2 aligns across 7 bases. Germline assignment: CDR1 MNHNS and CDR2 SASEGT. CDR3 length: 15 amino acids. The ends lost 10 bases at V and 0 bases at J; junction bases unmatched: 10. For the CDR3, the DNA is TGTGCCATTGGGGGGAGGGGTTCAAGCACAGATACGCAGTATTTT. Translated, it gives CAIGGRGSSTDTQYF.

In regard to this clone: This specimen includes other DNA sequences encoding the same CDR3. J is TRBJ1-1 and V is TRBV18; TRBD1 is a possible D gene (6 bases). V lost 3 bases, J lost 0 bases, and 8 bases lay in between. The germline V gene has CDR1 KGHSH and CDR2 LQKENI. The CDR3 consists of 14 residues. The CDR3: CASSPYRVNTEAFF. CDR3 nucleotide sequence: TGTGCCAGCTCACCGTACAGGGTGAACACTGAAGCTTTCTTT. Full variable domain (remainder filled in from reference TRBV18 and TRBJ1-1): NAGVMQNPRHLVRRRGQEARLRCSPMKGHSHVYWYRQLPEEGLKFMVYLQKENIIDESGMPKERFSAEFPKEGPSILRIQQVVRGDSAAYFCASSPYRVNTEAFFGQGTRLTVV.

The chain employs TRBV7-9 and TRBJ2-7; a weak D match, TRBD1 (6 bases). The V gene lost 11 bases and the J gene lost 1 base, with 9 bases spanning the gap. This CDR3 spans 11 amino acids. The V gene's germline CDR1 is SEHNR and CDR2 FQNEAQ (reference sequence). The CDR3 DNA reads as TGTGCCCTTGGGACATCCTACGAGCAGTACTTC. Translated, it gives CALGTSYEQYF.

This chain links TRBV9 with TRBJ2-1; 11 bases align to TRBD2. This CDR3 comprises 16 residues. With 4 bases clipped from V and 5 bases from J, the junction kept 8 bases outside the gene matches. The germline V gene encodes CDR1 SGDLS and CDR2 YYNGEE. CDR3 DNA: TGTGCCAGCAGCTCGGCGCTGACTAGCGGGGACAATGAGCAGTTCTTC. It is translated as CASSSALTSGDNEQFF.

The chain has TRBV6-1 and TRBJ1-6; TRBD1 aligns across 9 bases. The germline V gene has CDR1 MNHNS and CDR2 SASEGT. Trimming removed 3 bases from V and 9 bases from J; junction bases left unmatched: 6. CDR3 size: 15 residues. The CDR3 DNA follows: TGTGCCAGCAGTGAGGGACAGGGTGTTAGTTCACCCCTCCACTTT. Residues: CASSEGQGVSSPLHF.